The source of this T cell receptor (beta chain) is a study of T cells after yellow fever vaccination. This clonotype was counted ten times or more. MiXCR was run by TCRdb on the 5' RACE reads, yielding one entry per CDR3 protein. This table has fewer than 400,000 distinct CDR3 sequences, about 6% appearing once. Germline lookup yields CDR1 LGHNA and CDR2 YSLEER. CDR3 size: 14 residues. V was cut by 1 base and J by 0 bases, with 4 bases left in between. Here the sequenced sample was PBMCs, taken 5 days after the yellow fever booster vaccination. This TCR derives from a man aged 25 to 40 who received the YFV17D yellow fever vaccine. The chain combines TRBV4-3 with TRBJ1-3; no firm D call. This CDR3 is CASSQGDSGNTIYF. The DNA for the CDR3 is TGCGCCAGCAGCCAAGGGGACTCTGGAAACACCATATATTTT.